A single sample gave rise to the 18 T cell receptor beta chains below, sequenced in a study of blood T cell repertoires in COVID-19. Here immunoSEQ multiplex PCR was the method, and the copy in TCRdb shows in-frame clones only, minus some. The top ten hold about 12% of the sample, which has 150,000 to 200,000 clones, 80% to 90% seen once. Sequencing was done on a sample of peripheral blood. The receptors were gathered from a woman aged 65 to 85 with COVID-19, enrolled during active disease.

The chain couples TRBV19 to TRBJ2-5; 7 bases are a match to TRBD2. This CDR3 is built from 14 residues. The germline V gene encodes CDR1 LNHDA and CDR2 SQIVND (reference sequence). The V gene end was trimmed by 5 bases and the J gene end by 5 bases; junction bases not matched to a gene: 8. For the CDR3, the DNA is TGTGCCAGTAGTCCCGCTAGCGGTTGGGAGACCCAGTACTTC. It codes for CASSPASGWETQYF.

The rearrangement uses TRBV13 and TRBJ2-7; D gene unclear. CDR1 is PRHDT and CDR2 is FYEKMQ in the germline V gene (reference sequence). V was trimmed by 5 bases and J by 2 bases, leaving 16 bases between them. The CDR3 is 15 residues long. Here the CDR3 DNA reads TGTGCCAGCAGCGAACGCCGCTTTCTAACCTACGAGCAGTACTTC. Encoded protein: CASSERRFLTYEQYF.

V usage is TRBV11-2 and J usage is TRBJ2-7; 8 bases are shared with TRBD1. This CDR3 region has 14 residues. Trimming cost V 5 bases and J 1 base; bases outside gene matches: 4. Germline loops: CDR1 SGHAT, CDR2 FQNNGV. CDR3: CASSRRGLSYEQYF. The CDR3 DNA is TGTGCCAGCAGCCGCAGGGGGCTATCCTACGAGCAGTACTTC. The full variable domain, rest sourced from reference TRBV11-2 and TRBJ2-7, is EAGVAQSPRYKIIEKRQSVAFWCNPISGHATLYWYQQILGQGPKLLIQFQNNGVVDDSQLPKDRFSAERLKGVDSTLKIQPAKLEDSAVYLCASSRRGLSYEQYFGPGTRLTVT.

The gene calls are TRBV27 and TRBJ2-1, with D unclear. Between the trimmed V and J ends, which lost 8 bases and 8 bases, there was a span of 16 bases. This CDR3 comprises 13 residues. The germline V gene has CDR1 MNHEY and CDR2 SMNVEV (reference sequence). DNA of the CDR3: TGTGCCAGCTGTCATTCGCGAAGTGATGAGCAGTTCTTC. This sequence encodes CASCHSRSDEQFF.

The chain employs TRBV3-1 (or the pseudogene TRBV3-2) and TRBJ1-2; D is unresolved. The CDR3 is 12 residues long. Germline CDR1 and CDR2: LGHDT and YNNKEL (reference sequence). Trimming removed 4 bases at V and 10 bases at J, with 13 bases between. The CDR3 sequence: CASSPESTVYTF. The CDR3 nucleotides read TGTGCCAGCAGCCCAGAAAGCACCGTCTACACCTTC.

The chain couples TRBV6-2 or TRBV6-3 to TRBJ1-1; no clear D. The CDR3 consists of 14 residues. V lost 4 bases, J lost 5 bases, and 14 bases lay in between. Germline CDR1 MNHEY, CDR2 SVGEGT. Here the CDR3 DNA reads TGTGCCAGCAGTTTGCTCGATCGAGAAACTGAAGCTTTCTTT. Its translation: CASSLLDRETEAFF.

The V call is TRBV21-1, the J call TRBJ1-2; the table's D call TRBD1 went unverified against the DNA. TRBV21-1 is given as a pseudogene. The CDR3 is 17 residues long. DNA of the CDR3: TGTGCCAGCAGCAAAGAAAGGACAGCGCGAATTGACTATGGCTACACCTTC. Amino acids: CASSKERTARIDYGYTF.

The chain uses TRBV2 and TRBJ1-5, with D possibly being TRBD1 (6 bases). CDR1 and CDR2 (germline): SNHLY, FYNNEI. The CDR3 is made up of 16 amino acids. V was clipped by 4 bases and J by 0 bases, with 13 bases between them. The CDR3 spells CASSGGTPYSNQPQHF. DNA of the CDR3: TGTGCCAGCAGTGGAGGGACACCTTATAGCAATCAGCCCCAGCATTTT.

The CDR3 region is CASSGGGTSGNYETQYF. The CDR3 DNA is TGTGCCAGCAGTGGGGGTGGGACTAGCGGGAATTACGAGACCCAGTACTTC. J is TRBJ2-5 and V is TRBV2; TRBD2 matches 13 bases. The CDR3 consists of 17 residues. Germline lookup yields CDR1 SNHLY and CDR2 FYNNEI. V gave up 4 bases and J gave up 5 bases; unmatched junction bases: 10.

This clone was seen a single time. This sequence joins TRBV11-2 and TRBJ2-7; D may be TRBD1 (6 bases). The CDR3 runs to 14 residues. With 6 bases removed from V and 3 bases from J, the gap between germline ends came to 15 bases. Germline-derived CDR1 and CDR2 are SGHAT and FQNNGV. This chain's CDR3 is CASSSGTLVYEQYF. CDR3 coding DNA: TGTGCCAGCAGTTCCGGGACACTGGTCTACGAGCAGTACTTC.

V usage is TRBV11-3 and J usage is TRBJ2-3; 11 nucleotides line up with TRBD2. CDR1 and CDR2 (germline): SGHNT, YENEEA. Losses at the gene ends were 4 bases for V and 1 base for J; bases not matched to a gene: 4. CDR3 length: 16 residues. CDR3 region: CASSSSTSGGTDTQYF. CDR3 nucleotide sequence: TGTGCCAGCAGCTCCTCGACTAGCGGGGGCACAGATACGCAGTATTTT.

The rearrangement uses TRBV11-2 and TRBJ1-4, with TRBD1 identical over 9 bases. Germline V lookup: CDR1 SGHAT, CDR2 FQNNGV. Trimming cost V 4 bases and J 5 bases; bases outside gene matches: 5. The CDR3 contains 15 residues. Written as DNA, the CDR3 is TGTGCCAGCAGCTCTTGGACAGGGGCGAATGAAAAACTGTTTTTT. Translation: CASSSWTGANEKLFF.

The chain uses TRBV19 and TRBJ1-2; TRBD1 matches 9 bases. V lost 4 bases and J lost 6; bases outside the gene matches: 9. The germline CDR1 and CDR2 sequences are LNHDA and SQIVND (reference sequence). This CDR3 has 15 residues. CDR3 in DNA: TGTGCCAGTAGTACCTTGGGACAGGGAGGGGATGGCTACACCTTC. It encodes CASSTLGQGGDGYTF.

CDR3 amino acids: CASSLGQSYEQYF. The CDR3 DNA follows: TGTGCCAGCAGTCTGGGACAGAGCTACGAGCAGTACTTC. The genes are TRBV12-3 or TRBV12-4 and TRBJ2-7; 7 bases fit TRBD1. V lost 5 bases, J lost 3 bases, and 4 bases stayed unmatched. The CDR3 spans 13 residues.

The rearrangement uses TRBV11-3 and TRBJ1-2; no firm D call. Germline V gives CDR1 SGHNT, CDR2 YENEEA. The CDR3 extends over 12 amino acids. V was pared by 6 bases and J by 6 bases, with 11 bases between. The CDR3 nucleotides read TGTGCCAGCAGTTCAGTCGCAGATGGCTACACCTTC. It encodes CASSSVADGYTF.

This chain connects TRBV5-4 to TRBJ2-3; no clear D gene. Per germline, CDR1 SGHNT and CDR2 YYREEE (reference sequence). This CDR3 is 15 amino acids long. V gave up 1 base and J gave up 0 bases, with 9 bases separating them. The DNA of the CDR3 is TGTGCCAGCAGCTTGTACCTAACTAGCACAGATACGCAGTATTTT. It specifies CASSLYLTSTDTQYF.

V usage is TRBV27 and J usage is TRBJ2-2; unclear D gene. The CDR3 extends over 14 amino acids. Germline V gene lookup returns CDR1 MNHEY and CDR2 SMNVEV (reference sequence). V lost 3 bases, J lost 2 bases, and 7 bases lay in between. CDR3 sequence (DNA): TGTGCCAGCAGTTTTGGAGCCAACACCGGGGAGCTGTTTTTT. Its translation is CASSFGANTGELFF.

The rearrangement uses TRBV5-4 and TRBJ2-2, with 8 bases matching TRBD1. The CDR3 is 14 amino acids. The trim removed 4 bases at V and 6 bases at J, leaving 5 bases unmatched. CDR1 SGHNT and CDR2 YYREEE come from the germline V gene (reference sequence). The CDR3 nucleotides read TGTGCCAGCAGCGCCAGGACAGGGTCCGGGGAGCTGTTTTTT. Protein: CASSARTGSGELFF. Drawing the rest from reference TRBV5-4 and TRBJ2-2, the complete variable domain is ETGVTQSPTHLIKTRGQQVTLRCSSQSGHNTVSWYQQALGQGPQFIFQYYREEENGRGNFPPRFSGLQFPNYSSELNVNALELDDSALYLCASSARTGSGELFFGEGSRLTVL.